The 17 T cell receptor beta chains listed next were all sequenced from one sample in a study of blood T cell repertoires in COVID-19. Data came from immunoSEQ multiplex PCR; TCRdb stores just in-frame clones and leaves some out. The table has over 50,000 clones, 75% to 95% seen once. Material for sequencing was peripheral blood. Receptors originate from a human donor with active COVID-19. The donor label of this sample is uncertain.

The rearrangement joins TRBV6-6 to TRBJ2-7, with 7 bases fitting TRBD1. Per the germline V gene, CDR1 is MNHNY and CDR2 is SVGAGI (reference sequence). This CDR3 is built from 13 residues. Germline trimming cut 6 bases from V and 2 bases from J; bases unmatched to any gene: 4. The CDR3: CASSRDSAYEQYV. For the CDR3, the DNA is TGTGCCAGCAGCCGGGACAGTGCCTACGAGCAGTACGTC.

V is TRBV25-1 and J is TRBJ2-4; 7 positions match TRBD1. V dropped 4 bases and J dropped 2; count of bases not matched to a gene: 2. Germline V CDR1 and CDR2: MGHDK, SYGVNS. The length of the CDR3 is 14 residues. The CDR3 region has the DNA TGTGCCAGCAGTGGAGGGGGCCCCAAAAACATTCAGTACTTC. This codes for CASSGGGPKNIQYF.

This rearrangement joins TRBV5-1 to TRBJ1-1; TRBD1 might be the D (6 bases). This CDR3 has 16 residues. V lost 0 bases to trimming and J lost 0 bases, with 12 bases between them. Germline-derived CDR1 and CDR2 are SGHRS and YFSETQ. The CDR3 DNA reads TGCGCCAGCAGCTTGGCGCCGGACAGCATGAACACTGAAGCTTTCTTT. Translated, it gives CASSLAPDSMNTEAFF.

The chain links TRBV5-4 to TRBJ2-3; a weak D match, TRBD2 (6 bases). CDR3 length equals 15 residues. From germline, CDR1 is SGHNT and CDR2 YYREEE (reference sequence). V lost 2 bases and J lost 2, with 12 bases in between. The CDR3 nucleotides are TGTGCCAGCAGCTTTGAAGCGGGCCCCACAGATACGCAGTATTTT. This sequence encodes CASSFEAGPTDTQYF.

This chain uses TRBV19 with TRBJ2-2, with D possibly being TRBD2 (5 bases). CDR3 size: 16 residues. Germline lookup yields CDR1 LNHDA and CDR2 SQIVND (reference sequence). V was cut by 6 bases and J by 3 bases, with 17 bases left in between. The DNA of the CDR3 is TGTGCCAGTAGGCCAGGCCCGACGGGGTACACCGGGGAGCTGTTTTTT. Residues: CASRPGPTGYTGELFF.

CDR3 sequence reads: CASSLVRRGGLNEQFF. CDR3 sequence (DNA): TGTGCCAGCAGCTTGGTGCGGCGGGGGGGCCTCAATGAGCAGTTCTTC. The chain employs TRBV5-6 and TRBJ2-1; 9 nucleotides match TRBD2. From germline, CDR1 is SGHDT and CDR2 YYEEEE. J lost 6 bases, V lost 0 bases, and 7 bases had no gene match. The length of the CDR3 is 16 residues.

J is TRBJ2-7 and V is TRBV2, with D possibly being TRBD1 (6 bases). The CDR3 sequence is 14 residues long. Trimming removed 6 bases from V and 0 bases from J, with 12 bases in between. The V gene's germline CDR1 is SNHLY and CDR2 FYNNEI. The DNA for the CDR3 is TGTGCCAGCAGAGGACAGTCCTCCTCCTACGAGCAGTACTTC. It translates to CASRGQSSSYEQYF.

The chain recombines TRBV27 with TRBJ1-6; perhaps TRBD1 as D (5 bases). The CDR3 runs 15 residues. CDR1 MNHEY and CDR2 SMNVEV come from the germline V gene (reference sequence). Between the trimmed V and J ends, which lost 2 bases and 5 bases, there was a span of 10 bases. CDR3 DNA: TGTGCCAGCAGTTTAACCGCAGGGCATAATTCACCCCTCCACTTT. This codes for CASSLTAGHNSPLHF.

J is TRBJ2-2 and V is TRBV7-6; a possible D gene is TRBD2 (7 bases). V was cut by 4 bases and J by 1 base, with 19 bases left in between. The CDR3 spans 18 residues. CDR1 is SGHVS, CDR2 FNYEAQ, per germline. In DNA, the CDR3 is TGTGCCAGCAGCTCGGCCCCTGGGGGGGCCGGGAACACCGGGGAGCTGTTTTTT. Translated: CASSSAPGGAGNTGELFF.

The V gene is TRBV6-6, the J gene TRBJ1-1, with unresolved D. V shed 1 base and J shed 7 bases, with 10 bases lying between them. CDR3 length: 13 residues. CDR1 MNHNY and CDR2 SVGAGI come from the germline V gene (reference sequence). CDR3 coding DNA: TGTGCCAGCAGTTACTTGAGGGAGGATGAAGCTTTCTTT. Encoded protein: CASSYLREDEAFF.

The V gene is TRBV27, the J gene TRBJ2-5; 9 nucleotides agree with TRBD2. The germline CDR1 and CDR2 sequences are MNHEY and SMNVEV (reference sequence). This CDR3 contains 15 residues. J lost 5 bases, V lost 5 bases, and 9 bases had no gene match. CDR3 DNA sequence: TGTGCCAGCAGTAACGCGGGAGGGCCGGAGGAGACCCAGTACTTC. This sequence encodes CASSNAGGPEETQYF.

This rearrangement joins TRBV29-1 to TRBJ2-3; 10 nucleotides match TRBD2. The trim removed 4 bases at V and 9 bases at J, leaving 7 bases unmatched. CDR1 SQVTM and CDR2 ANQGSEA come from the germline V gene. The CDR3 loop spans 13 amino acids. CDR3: CSVVLAGELTQYF. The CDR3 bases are TGCAGCGTTGTTCTAGCGGGAGAACTCACGCAGTATTTT.

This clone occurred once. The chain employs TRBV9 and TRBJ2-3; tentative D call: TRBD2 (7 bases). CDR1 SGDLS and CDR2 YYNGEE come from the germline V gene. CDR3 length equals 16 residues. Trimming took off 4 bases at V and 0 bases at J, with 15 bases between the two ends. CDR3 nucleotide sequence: TGTGCCAGCAGCTTGAGGGGGGGCCCTAGCACAGATACGCAGTATTTT. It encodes CASSLRGGPSTDTQYF.

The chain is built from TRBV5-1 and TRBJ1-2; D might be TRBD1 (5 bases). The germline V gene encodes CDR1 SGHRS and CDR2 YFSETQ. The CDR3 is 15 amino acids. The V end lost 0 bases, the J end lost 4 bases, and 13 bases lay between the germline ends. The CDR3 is CASSLAGGNPYGYTF. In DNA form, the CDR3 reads TGCGCCAGCAGCTTGGCCGGGGGGAACCCCTATGGCTACACCTTC.

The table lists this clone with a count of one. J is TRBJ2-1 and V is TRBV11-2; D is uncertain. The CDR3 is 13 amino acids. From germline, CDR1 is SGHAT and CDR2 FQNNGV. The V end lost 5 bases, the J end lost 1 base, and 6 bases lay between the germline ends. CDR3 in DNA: TGTGCCAGCAGCCCCCAGTCCTACAATGAGCAGTTCTTC. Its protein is CASSPQSYNEQFF.

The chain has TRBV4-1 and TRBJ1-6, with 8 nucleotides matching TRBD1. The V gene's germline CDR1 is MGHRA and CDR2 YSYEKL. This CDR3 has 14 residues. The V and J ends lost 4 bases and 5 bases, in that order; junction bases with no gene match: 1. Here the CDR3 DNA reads TGCGCCAGCAGCCGGACAGGGAATAATTCACCCCTCCACTTT. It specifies CASSRTGNNSPLHF.

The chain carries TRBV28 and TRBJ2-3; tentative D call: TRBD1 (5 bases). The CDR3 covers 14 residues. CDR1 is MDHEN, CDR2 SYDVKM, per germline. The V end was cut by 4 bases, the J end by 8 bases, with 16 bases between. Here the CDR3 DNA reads TGTGCCAGCAGTTCTTTGACAGACCTGGTTACGCAGTATTTT. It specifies CASSSLTDLVTQYF.